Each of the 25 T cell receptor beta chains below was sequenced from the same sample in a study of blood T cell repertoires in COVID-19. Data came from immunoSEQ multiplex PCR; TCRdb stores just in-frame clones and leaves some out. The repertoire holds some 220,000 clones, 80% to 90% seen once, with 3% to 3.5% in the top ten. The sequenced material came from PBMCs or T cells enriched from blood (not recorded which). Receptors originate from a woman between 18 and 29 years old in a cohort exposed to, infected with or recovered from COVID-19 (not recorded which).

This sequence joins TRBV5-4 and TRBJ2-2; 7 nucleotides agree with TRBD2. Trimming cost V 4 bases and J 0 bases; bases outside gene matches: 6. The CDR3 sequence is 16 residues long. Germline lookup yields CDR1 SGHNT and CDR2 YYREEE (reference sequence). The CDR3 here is CASSTGGGSNTGELFF. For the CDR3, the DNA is TGTGCCAGCAGCACTGGGGGGGGTTCGAACACCGGGGAGCTGTTTTTT.

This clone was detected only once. CDR3 DNA sequence: TGCGCCAGCAGCTTAGGACAGCACAAGACCCAGTACTTC. Translated, it gives CASSLGQHKTQYF. The chain has TRBV5-1 and TRBJ2-5; D may be TRBD1 (6 bases). Germline CDR1 is SGHRS and CDR2 is YFSETQ. The ends were cut back, 2 bases at V and 6 bases at J, with 11 bases in the middle. This CDR3 has 13 residues.

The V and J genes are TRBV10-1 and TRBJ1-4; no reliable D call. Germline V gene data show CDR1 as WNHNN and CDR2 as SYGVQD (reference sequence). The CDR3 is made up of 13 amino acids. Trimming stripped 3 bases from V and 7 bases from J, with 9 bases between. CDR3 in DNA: TGCGCCAGCAGTGACAGTGGGAGTGAAAAACTGTTTTTT. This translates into CASSDSGSEKLFF.

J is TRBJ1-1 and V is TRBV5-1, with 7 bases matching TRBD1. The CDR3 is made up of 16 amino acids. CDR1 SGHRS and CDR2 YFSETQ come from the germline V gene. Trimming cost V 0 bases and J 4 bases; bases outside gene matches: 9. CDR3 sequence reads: CASSLAPTGAGTEAFF. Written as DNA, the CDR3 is TGCGCCAGCAGCTTGGCCCCAACAGGGGCGGGCACTGAAGCTTTCTTT.

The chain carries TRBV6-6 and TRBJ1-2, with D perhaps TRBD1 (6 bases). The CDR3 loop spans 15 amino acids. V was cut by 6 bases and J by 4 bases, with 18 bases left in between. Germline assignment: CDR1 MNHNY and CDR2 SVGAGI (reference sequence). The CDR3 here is CASSPNGGASYGYTF. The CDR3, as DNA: TGTGCCAGCAGCCCCAATGGGGGGGCCAGCTATGGCTACACCTTC.

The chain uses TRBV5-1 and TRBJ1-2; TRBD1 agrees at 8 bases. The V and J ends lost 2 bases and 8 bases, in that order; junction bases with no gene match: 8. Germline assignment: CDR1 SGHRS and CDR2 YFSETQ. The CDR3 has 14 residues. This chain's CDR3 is CASSFPDRGRGYTF. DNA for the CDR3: TGCGCCAGCAGCTTCCCTGACAGGGGCCGGGGCTACACCTTC.

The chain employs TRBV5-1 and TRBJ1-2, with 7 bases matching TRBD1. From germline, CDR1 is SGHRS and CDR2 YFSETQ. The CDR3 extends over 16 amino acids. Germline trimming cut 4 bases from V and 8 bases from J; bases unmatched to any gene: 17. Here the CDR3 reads CASSVGQVSQLDGYTF. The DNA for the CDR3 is TGCGCCAGCAGCGTCGGACAGGTGTCGCAGCTAGACGGCTACACCTTC.

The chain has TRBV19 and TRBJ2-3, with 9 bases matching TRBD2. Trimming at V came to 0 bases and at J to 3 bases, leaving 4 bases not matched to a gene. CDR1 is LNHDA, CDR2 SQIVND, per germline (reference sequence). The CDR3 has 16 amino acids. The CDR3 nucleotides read TGTGCCAGTAGTATAGAGGGTAGCGGGGGAACAGATACGCAGTATTTT. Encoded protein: CASSIEGSGGTDTQYF.

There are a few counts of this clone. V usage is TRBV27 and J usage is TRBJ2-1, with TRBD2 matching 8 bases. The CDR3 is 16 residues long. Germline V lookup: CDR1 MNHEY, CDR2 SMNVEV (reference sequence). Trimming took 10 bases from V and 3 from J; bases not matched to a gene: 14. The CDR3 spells CATNPLSSGSYNEQFF. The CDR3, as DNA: TGTGCCACCAACCCCTTGTCCAGCGGGAGCTACAATGAGCAGTTCTTC.

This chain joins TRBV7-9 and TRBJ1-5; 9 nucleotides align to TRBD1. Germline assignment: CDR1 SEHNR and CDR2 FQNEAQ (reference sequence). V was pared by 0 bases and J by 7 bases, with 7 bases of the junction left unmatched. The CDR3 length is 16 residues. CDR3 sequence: CASSLAKGQGRQPQHF. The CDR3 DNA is TGTGCCAGCAGCTTAGCGAAGGGACAGGGAAGACAGCCCCAGCATTTT.

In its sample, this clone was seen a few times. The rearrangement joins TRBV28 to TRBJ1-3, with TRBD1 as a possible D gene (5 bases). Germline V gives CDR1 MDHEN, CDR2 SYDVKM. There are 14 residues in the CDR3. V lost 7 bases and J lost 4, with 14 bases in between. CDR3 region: CASTPGGVGNTIYF. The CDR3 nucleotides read TGTGCCAGCACCCCGGGGGGGGTCGGAAACACCATATATTTT.

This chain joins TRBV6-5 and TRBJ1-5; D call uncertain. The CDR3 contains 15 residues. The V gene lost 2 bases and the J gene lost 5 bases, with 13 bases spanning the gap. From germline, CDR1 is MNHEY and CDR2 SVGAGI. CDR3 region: CASSYAASPDQPQHF. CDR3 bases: TGTGCCAGCAGTTACGCGGCCTCCCCCGATCAGCCCCAGCATTTT.

The CDR3 loop is CASSLEGAGQPQHF. Written as DNA, the CDR3 is TGTGCCAGCAGCTTAGAGGGGGCGGGTCAGCCCCAGCATTTT. The chain combines TRBV7-9 with TRBJ1-5, with 7 bases lining up with TRBD1. Losses at the gene ends were 1 base for V and 6 bases for J; bases not matched to a gene: 3. The CDR3 is made up of 14 amino acids. CDR1 and CDR2 (germline): SEHNR, FQNEAQ (reference sequence). The variable domain in full, completed from reference TRBV7-9 and TRBJ1-5, reads DTGVSQNPRHKITKRGQNVTFRCDPISEHNRLYWYRQTLGQGPEFLTYFQNEAQLEKSRLLSDRFSAERPKGSFSTLEIQRTEQGDSAMYLCASSLEGAGQPQHFGDGTRLSIL.

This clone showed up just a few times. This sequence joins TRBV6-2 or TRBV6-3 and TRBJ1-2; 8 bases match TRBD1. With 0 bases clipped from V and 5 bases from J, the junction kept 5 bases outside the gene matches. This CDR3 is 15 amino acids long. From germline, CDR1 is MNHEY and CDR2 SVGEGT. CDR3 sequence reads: CASSYSPGGIYGYTF. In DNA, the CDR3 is TGTGCCAGCAGTTACTCGCCAGGGGGCATTTATGGCTACACCTTC.

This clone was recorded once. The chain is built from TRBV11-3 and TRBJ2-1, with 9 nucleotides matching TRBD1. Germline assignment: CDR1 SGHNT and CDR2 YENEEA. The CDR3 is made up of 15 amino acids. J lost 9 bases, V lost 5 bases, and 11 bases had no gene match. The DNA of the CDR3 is TGTGCCAGCAGCATTACCGGGACAGGGATCGCTGAGCAGTTCTTC. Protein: CASSITGTGIAEQFF.

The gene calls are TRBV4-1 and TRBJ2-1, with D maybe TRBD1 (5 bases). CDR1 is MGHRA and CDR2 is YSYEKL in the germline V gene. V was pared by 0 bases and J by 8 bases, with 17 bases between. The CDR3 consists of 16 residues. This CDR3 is CASSQDWASQGYEQFF. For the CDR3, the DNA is TGCGCCAGCAGCCAAGATTGGGCGTCCCAGGGCTATGAGCAGTTCTTC.

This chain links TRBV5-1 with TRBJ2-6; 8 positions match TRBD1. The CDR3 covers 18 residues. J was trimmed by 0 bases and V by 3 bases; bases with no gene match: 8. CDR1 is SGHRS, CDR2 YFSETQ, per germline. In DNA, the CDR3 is TGCGCCAGCAGCTCACAGGGGGATCCTTACTCTGGGGCCAACGTCCTGACTTTC. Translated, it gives CASSSQGDPYSGANVLTF.

The DNA for the CDR3 is TGTGCCAGCAGCTTCCTGGAGGGCTATACCGGGGAGCTGTTTTTT. The encoded protein is CASSFLEGYTGELFF. The chain joins TRBV7-6 to TRBJ2-2; D might be TRBD2 (6 bases). Germline CDR1 is SGHVS and CDR2 is FNYEAQ. This CDR3 is 15 amino acids long. V lost 3 bases and J lost 5, with 13 bases in between.

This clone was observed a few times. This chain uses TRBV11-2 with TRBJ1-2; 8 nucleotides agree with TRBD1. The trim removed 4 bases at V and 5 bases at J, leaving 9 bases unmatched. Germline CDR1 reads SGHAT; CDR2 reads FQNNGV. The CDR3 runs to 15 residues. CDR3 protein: CASSYAAGGKYGYTF. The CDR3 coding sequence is TGTGCCAGCAGCTACGCGGCAGGGGGCAAGTATGGCTACACCTTC.

In DNA form, the CDR3 reads TGTGCCAGTACCTTGTATAGGGGCGGGAGCGCCGGGGAGCTGTTTTTT. Translation: CASTLYRGGSAGELFF. The chain has TRBV19 and TRBJ2-2, with 7 bases that match TRBD2. Germline lookup yields CDR1 LNHDA and CDR2 SQIVND (reference sequence). Trimming took 7 bases from V and 6 from J; bases not matched to a gene: 14. The length of the CDR3 is 16 residues.

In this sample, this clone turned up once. CDR3 in amino acids: CASSGSTGQDSPLHF. CDR3 DNA: TGTGCCAGCAGTGGATCGACAGGGCAGGATTCACCCCTCCACTTT. The V gene is TRBV2, the J gene TRBJ1-6, with 7 bases fitting TRBD1. This CDR3 is built from 15 residues. V lost 4 bases to trimming and J lost 8 bases; unmatched junction nucleotides: 8. The germline V gene has CDR1 SNHLY and CDR2 FYNNEI.

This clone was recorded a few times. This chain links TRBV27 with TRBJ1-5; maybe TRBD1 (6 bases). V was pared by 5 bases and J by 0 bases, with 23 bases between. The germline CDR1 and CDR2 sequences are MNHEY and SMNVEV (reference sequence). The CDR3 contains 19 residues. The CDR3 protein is CASSPYGQSVGGSNQPQHF. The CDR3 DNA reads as TGTGCCAGCAGTCCATACGGACAGTCGGTAGGGGGTAGCAATCAGCCCCAGCATTTT.

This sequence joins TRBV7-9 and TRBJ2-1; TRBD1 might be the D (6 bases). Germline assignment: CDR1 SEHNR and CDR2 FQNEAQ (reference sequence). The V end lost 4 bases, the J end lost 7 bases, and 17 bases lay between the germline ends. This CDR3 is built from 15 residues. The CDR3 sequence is CASSWSGALRNEQFF. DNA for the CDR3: TGTGCCAGCAGCTGGTCAGGGGCTTTGAGGAATGAGCAGTTCTTC.

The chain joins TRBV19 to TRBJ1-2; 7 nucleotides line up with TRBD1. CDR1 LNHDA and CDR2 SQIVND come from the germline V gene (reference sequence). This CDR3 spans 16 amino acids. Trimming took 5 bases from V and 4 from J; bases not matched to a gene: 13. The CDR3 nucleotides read TGTGCCAGTAGTCTGCCTGGGTGGACAGGAGGCTATGGCTACACCTTC. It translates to CASSLPGWTGGYGYTF.

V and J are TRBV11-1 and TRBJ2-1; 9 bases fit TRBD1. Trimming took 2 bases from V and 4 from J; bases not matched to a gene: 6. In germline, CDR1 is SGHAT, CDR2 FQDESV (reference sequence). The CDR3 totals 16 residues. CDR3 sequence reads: CASSLPQGALYNEQFF. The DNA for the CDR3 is TGTGCCAGCAGCTTACCACAGGGGGCGTTGTACAATGAGCAGTTCTTC.